One sample yielded the 6 T cell receptor beta chains listed below, sequenced in a study of OX40 agonist ivuxolimab in advanced cancers. Assay: immunoSEQ multiplex PCR; the TCRdb copy retains only in-frame clones and omits some. The table shows more than 60,000 clones, with about 85% occurring only once. The sample in question was CD4+ or CD8+ T cells sorted from blood, obtained in a trial of the OX40 agonist ivuxolimab. Source of these receptors: an adult with an advanced solid tumor such as melanoma, head and neck, liver or kidney cancer.

This clone turned up a few times. The chain employs TRBV6-1 and TRBJ1-2, with D perhaps matching TRBD1 (6 bases). The CDR3 length is 14 residues. In germline, CDR1 is MNHNS, CDR2 SASEGT. V shed 0 bases and J shed 5 bases, with 10 bases lying between them. As DNA, the CDR3 is TGTGCCAGCAGTGAAGCGGGACACGGGTATGGCTACACCTTC. This codes for CASSEAGHGYGYTF.

This chain joins TRBV6-8 and TRBJ2-7; 14 bases are shared with TRBD2. Germline CDR1 reads MNHGY; CDR2 reads SAAAGT. J gave up 2 bases and V 4 bases, and 13 bases lay outside the gene matches. The CDR3 has 19 residues. CDR3 protein: CASSSHTGLAGARPYEQYF. The CDR3, as DNA: TGTGCCAGCAGTTCACACACGGGACTAGCGGGGGCCAGACCCTACGAGCAGTACTTC.

The rearrangement joins TRBV11-2 to TRBJ2-5, with TRBD2 matching 14 bases. The CDR3 extends over 15 amino acids. Per germline, CDR1 SGHAT and CDR2 FQNNGV. V gave up 5 bases and J gave up 5 bases; unmatched junction bases: 4. In DNA, the CDR3 is TGTGCCAGCAGCCGGACTAGCGGGGGGTCGGAGACCCAGTACTTC. Amino acids: CASSRTSGGSETQYF.

The V gene is TRBV4-2, the J gene TRBJ2-1; D possibly uses TRBD1 or TRBD2 (6 bases each). V dropped 2 bases and J dropped 5 bases, with 16 bases sitting between them. Germline V gene data show CDR1 as LGHNA and CDR2 as YNFKEQ. This CDR3 comprises 16 residues. The CDR3 region has the DNA TGTGCCAGCAGCCAAAACCAGGGGAGGATGGACAATGAGCAGTTCTTC. Translation gives CASSQNQGRMDNEQFF.

The J gene is TRBJ2-3, the V gene TRBV7-2; 10 bases are a match to TRBD2. With V trimmed by 2 bases and J by 5 bases, 7 bases remained unmatched. Germline V gene data show CDR1 as SGHTA and CDR2 as FQGNSA. This CDR3 region has 16 residues. The DNA for the CDR3 is TGTGCCAGCAGCTTAAGGGCTAGCGGGGGACAAGATACGCAGTATTTT. Translating it yields CASSLRASGGQDTQYF.

The J gene is TRBJ2-1, the V gene TRBV5-4; 8 positions agree with TRBD1. Germline loops: CDR1 SGHNT, CDR2 YYREEE (reference sequence). This CDR3 region has 15 residues. V gave up 4 bases and J gave up 4 bases; unmatched junction bases: 7. Written as DNA, the CDR3 is TGTGCCAGCAGCCCAATGACAGGGGAATACAATGAGCAGTTCTTC. It specifies CASSPMTGEYNEQFF.